This T cell receptor (beta chain) derives from a study of blood T cell repertoires in COVID-19. Whole-study context: PBMCs, B-cell-depleted T cells, or T cells were the source of the cDNA or gDNA that made up the material.

As originally analysed: Nucleated cell number was recorded as an estimate derived from reference gene primer amplification. TCRdb's copy holds only in-frame clones and misses some; the assay was immunoSEQ multiplex PCR. V and J calls plus clone size are reproduced from that table; the DNA served to infer D and trimming. The sample holds fewer than 130,000 clones, less than 75% seen once. The CDR3 is made up of 12 amino acids. The V and J ends lost 3 bases and 0 bases respectively, with 6 bases between them. CDR1 is GTSNPN, CDR2 SVGIG, per germline (reference sequence). This chain connects TRBV30 to TRBJ2-7; D is uncertain. This TCR was sampled from a woman aged 55-69 years with acute or convalescent COVID-19. The specimen sequenced was peripheral blood. CDR3 nucleotide sequence: TGTGCCTGGAGCTCTAACTCCTACGAGCAGTACTTC. Protein: CAWSSNSYEQYF.